What follows are 5 T cell receptor beta chains derived from one specimen sequenced in a study of tumor and adjacent non-tumor tissue in lung cancer. This sample's RNA came from whole unsorted tissue. A modified ARM-PCR protocol with three rounds of nested PCR amplified TCRbeta. MiXCR, applied by TCRdb to the multiplex PCR reads, yields one record per CDR3 protein. This sample has about 93,000 distinct CDR3 sequences, with about 67% found just once. The material sequenced was lung tumor tissue. These receptors originate from a man aged 55 to 70 with non-small cell lung cancer.

This clonotype has just one count. A much larger clone sits a single nucleotide away, making a read error possible. The CDR3 DNA reads TGCAGTGCTAGTAAACGGCGGGAGGGCCTGGGGGAGACCCAGTACTTC. This sequence encodes CSASKRREGLGETQYF. The rearrangement links TRBV20-1 to TRBJ2-5, with 9 bases aligning to TRBD2. Looked up from germline, CDR1 is DFQATT and CDR2 is SNEGSKA (reference sequence). Trimming took 3 bases from V and 5 from J; bases not matched to a gene: 13. The CDR3 contains 16 residues.

V is TRBV20-1 and J is TRBJ2-5, with 7 positions matching TRBD2. Looked up from germline, CDR1 is DFQATT and CDR2 is SNEGSKA (reference sequence). The CDR3 length is 14 residues. V lost 3 bases to trimming and J lost 1 base; unmatched junction nucleotides: 5. CDR3 amino acids: CSARTGGLQETQYF. The CDR3 DNA sequence: TGCAGTGCTAGGACGGGGGGACTCCAAGAGACCCAGTACTTC.

At least ten counts were recorded for this clonotype. The rearrangement links TRBV5-6 to TRBJ2-5, with D possibly being TRBD1 (6 bases). Trimming shortened V by 5 bases and J by 6 bases, and 20 bases separated the two germline ends. The germline V gene has CDR1 SGHDT and CDR2 YYEEEE. The CDR3 contains 15 residues. The CDR3 nucleotides are TGTGCCAGCAGGGAACGGGACACAGGATCGCAGACCCAGTACTTC. This codes for CASRERDTGSQTQYF.

With respect to this clonotype: Being one base from a much bigger clone, this may be a read error. Because it lacks the conserved phenylalanine or tryptophan at the end, this CDR3 is likely a read error. This chain uses TRBV12-3 or TRBV12-4 with TRBJ2-5; possible D gene TRBD1, 6 bases. Deletions cut 5 bases from V and 7 bases from J, with 8 bases between. The CDR3 totals 11 residues. CDR3 loop: CASSPGVTQYL. CDR3 coding DNA: TGTGCCAGCAGTCCAGGGGTGACCCAGTACCTC.

The count of this clonotype is one. The junction does not match germline at one end; this may be a read error. CDR3 region: CSVEAAYGYTF. In nucleotides, the CDR3 is TGCAGCGTTGAGGCAGCTTATGGCTACACATTC. The chain uses TRBV29-1 and TRBJ1-2, with D unclear. Germline V gene data show CDR1 as SQVTM and CDR2 as ANQGSEA. There are 11 residues in the CDR3.